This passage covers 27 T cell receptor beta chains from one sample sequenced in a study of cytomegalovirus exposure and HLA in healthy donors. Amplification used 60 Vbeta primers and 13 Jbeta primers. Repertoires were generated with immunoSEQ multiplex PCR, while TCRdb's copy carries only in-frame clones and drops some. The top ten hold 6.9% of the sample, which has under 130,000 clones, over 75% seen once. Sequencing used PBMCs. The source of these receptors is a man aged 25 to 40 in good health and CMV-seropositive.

The CDR3: CASRTQGAPNQPQHF. CDR3 sequence (DNA): TGTGCCAGCAGGACCCAGGGGGCCCCCAATCAGCCCCAGCATTTT. The chain recombines TRBV28 with TRBJ1-5; 8 nucleotides match TRBD1. Germline V gives CDR1 MDHEN, CDR2 SYDVKM. V was clipped by 6 bases and J by 3 bases; unmatched bases: 7. CDR3 length equals 15 residues.

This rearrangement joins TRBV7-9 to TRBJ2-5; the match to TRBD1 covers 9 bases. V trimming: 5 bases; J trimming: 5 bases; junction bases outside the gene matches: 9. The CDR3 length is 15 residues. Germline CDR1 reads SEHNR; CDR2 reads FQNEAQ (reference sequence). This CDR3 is CASSPTWDRAETQYF. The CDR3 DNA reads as TGTGCCAGCAGCCCGACGTGGGACAGGGCCGAGACCCAGTACTTC.

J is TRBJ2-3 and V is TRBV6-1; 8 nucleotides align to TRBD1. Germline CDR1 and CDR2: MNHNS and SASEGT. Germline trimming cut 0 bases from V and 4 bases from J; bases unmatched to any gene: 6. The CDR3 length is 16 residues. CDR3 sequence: CASSEAVRGHADTQYF. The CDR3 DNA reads TGTGCCAGCAGTGAAGCCGTCAGGGGGCATGCAGATACGCAGTATTTT.

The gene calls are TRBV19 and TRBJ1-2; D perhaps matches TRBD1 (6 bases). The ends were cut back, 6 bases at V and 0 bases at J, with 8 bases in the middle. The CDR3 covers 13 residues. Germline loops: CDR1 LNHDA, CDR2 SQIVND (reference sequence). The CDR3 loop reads CASSQGPNYGYTF. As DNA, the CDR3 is TGTGCCAGTAGCCAGGGGCCTAACTATGGCTACACCTTC.

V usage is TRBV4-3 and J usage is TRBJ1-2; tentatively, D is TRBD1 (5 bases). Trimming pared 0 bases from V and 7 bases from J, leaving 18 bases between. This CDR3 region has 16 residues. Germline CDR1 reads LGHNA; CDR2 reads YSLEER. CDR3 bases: TGCGCCAGCAGCCAAGATCCCCAGGGAGGGTCGGGTGGCTACACCTTC. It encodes CASSQDPQGGSGGYTF.

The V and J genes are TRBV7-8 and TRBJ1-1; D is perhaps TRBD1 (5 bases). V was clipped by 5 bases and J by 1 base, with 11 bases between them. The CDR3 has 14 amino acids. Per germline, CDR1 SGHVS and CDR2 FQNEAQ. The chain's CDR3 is CASSPGGANTEAFF. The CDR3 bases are TGTGCCAGCAGCCCTGGCGGGGCGAACACTGAAGCTTTCTTT.

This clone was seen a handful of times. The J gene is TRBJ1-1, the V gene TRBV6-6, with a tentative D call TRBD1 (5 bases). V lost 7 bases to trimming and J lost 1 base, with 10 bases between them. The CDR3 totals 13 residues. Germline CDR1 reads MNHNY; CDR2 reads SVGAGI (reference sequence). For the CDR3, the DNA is TGTGCCAGCACCCCAAGGGGGAACACTGAAGCTTTCTTT. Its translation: CASTPRGNTEAFF.

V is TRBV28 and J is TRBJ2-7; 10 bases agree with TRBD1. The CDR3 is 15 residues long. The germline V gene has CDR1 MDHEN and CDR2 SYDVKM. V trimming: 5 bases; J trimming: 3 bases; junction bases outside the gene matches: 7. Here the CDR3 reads CASSAPGQGFYEQYF. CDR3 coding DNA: TGTGCCAGCAGTGCCCCGGGACAGGGGTTCTACGAGCAGTACTTC.

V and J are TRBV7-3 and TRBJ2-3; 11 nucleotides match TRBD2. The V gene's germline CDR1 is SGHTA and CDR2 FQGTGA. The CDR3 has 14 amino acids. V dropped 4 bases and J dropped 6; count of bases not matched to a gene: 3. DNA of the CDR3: TGTGCCAGCAGCTCTAGCGGGGGGCGGGATACGCAGTATTTT. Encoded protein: CASSSSGGRDTQYF. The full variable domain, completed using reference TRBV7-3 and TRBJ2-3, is GAGVSQTPSNKVTEKGKYVELRCDPISGHTALYWYRQSLGQGPEFLIYFQGTGAADDSGLPNDRFFAVRPEGSVSTLKIQRTERGDSAVYLCASSSSGGRDTQYFGPGTRLTVL.

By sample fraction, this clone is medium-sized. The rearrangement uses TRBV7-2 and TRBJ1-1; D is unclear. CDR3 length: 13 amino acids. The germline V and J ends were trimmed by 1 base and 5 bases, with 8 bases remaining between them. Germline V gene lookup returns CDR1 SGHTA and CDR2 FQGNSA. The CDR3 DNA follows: TGTGCCAGCAGCTTAGAACCACAAACTGAAGCTTTCTTT. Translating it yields CASSLEPQTEAFF.

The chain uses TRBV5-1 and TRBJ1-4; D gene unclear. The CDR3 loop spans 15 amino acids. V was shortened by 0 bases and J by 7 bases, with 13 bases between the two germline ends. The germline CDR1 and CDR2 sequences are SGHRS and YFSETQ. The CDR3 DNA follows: TGCGCCAGCAGCTTGGGCGGAGGCAGGAGTGAAAAACTGTTTTTT. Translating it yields CASSLGGGRSEKLFF.

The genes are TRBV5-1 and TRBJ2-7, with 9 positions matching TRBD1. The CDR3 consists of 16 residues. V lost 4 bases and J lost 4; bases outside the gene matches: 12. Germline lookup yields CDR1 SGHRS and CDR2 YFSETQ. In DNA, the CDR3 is TGCGCCAGCAGCGCAGGGACAGGGAGGATTATTTACGAGCAGTACTTC. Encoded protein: CASSAGTGRIIYEQYF.

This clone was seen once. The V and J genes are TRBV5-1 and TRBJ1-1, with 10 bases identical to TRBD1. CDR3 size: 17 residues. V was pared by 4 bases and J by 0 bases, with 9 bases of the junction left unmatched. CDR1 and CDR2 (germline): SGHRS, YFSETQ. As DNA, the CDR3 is TGCGCCAGCAGCCCCGGGACAGGGGCGACGATGAACACTGAAGCTTTCTTT. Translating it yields CASSPGTGATMNTEAFF. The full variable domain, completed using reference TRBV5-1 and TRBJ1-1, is KAGVTQTPRYLIKTRGQQVTLSCSPISGHRSVSWYQQTPGQGLQFLFEYFSETQRNKGNFPGRFSGRQFSNSRSEMNVSTLELGDSALYLCASSPGTGATMNTEAFFGQGTRLTVV.

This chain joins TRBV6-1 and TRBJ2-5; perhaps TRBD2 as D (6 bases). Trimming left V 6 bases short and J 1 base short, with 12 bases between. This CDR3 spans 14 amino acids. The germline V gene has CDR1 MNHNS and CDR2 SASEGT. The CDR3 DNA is TGTGCCAGCAGCCCCGGGGGTTTCCAAGAGACCCAGTACTTC. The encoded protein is CASSPGGFQETQYF.

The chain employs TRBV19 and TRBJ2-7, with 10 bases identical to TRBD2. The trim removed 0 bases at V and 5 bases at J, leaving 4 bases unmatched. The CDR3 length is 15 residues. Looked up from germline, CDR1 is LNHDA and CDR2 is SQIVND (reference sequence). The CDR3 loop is CASSIEPSGGHEQYF. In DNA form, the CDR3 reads TGTGCCAGTAGTATAGAACCTAGCGGGGGCCACGAGCAGTACTTC.

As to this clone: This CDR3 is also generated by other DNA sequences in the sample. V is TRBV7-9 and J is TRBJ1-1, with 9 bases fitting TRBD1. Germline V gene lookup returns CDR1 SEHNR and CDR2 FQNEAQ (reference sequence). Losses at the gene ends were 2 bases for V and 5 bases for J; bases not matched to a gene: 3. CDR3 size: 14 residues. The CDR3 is CASSLTTGGTEAFF. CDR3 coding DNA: TGTGCCAGCAGCTTAACGACAGGGGGGACTGAAGCTTTCTTT.

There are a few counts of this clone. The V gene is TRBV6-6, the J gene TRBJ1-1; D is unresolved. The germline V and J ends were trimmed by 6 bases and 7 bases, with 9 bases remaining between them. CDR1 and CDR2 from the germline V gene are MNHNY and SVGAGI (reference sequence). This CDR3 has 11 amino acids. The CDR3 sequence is CASSFEGEAFF. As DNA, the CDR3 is TGTGCCAGCAGCTTCGAGGGTGAAGCTTTCTTT.

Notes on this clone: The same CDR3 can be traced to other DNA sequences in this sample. The CDR3 region is CASSEYSDRGPNYGYTF. The CDR3 coding sequence is TGTGCCAGCAGTGAATATTCGGACAGGGGGCCTAACTATGGCTACACCTTC. The gene calls are TRBV25-1 and TRBJ1-2, with 11 positions matching TRBD1. CDR3 length: 17 amino acids. The V gene's germline CDR1 is MGHDK and CDR2 SYGVNS. Trimming removed 0 bases from V and 0 bases from J; junction bases left unmatched: 3.

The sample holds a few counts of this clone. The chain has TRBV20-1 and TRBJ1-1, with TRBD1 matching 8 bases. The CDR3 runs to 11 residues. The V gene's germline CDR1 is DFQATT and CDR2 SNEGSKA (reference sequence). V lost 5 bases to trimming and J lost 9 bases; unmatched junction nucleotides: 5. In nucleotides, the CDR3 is TGCAGTGCTGGACAGGGACAGAAAGCTTTCTTT. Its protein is CSAGQGQKAFF.

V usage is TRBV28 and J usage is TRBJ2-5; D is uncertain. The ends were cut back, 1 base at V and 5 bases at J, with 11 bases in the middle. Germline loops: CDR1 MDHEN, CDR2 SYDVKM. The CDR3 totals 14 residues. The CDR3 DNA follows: TGTGCCAGCAGTTTATTGCCGGTCCGGGAGACCCAGTACTTC. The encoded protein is CASSLLPVRETQYF.

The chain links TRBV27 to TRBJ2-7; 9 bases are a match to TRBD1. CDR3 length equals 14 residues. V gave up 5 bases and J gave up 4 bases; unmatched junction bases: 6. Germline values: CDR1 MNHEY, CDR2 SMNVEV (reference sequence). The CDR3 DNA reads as TGTGCCAGCAGTCCGGACAGGGGTGGTTACGAGCAGTACTTC. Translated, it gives CASSPDRGGYEQYF.

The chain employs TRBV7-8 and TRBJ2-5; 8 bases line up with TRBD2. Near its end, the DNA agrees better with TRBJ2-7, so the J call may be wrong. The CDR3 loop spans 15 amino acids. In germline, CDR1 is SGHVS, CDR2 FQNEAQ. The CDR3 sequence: CASSLARGDYYEQYF. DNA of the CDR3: TGTGCCAGCAGCTTAGCGCGGGGGGATTACTACGAGCAGTACTTC.

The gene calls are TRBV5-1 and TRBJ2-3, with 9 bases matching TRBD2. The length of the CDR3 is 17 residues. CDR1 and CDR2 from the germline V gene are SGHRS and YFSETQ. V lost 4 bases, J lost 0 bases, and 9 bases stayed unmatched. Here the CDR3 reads CASSPGTSHTSTDTQYF. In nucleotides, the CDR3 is TGCGCCAGCAGCCCCGGGACTAGCCATACTAGCACAGATACGCAGTATTTT. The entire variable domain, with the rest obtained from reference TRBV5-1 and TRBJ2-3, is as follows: KAGVTQTPRYLIKTRGQQVTLSCSPISGHRSVSWYQQTPGQGLQFLFEYFSETQRNKGNFPGRFSGRQFSNSRSEMNVSTLELGDSALYLCASSPGTSHTSTDTQYFGPGTRLTVL.

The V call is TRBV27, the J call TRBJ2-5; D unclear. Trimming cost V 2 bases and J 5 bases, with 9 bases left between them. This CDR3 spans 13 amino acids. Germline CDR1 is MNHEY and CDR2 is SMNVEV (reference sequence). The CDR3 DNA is TGTGCCAGCAGTTTAGTCAAATTGGAGACCCAGTACTTC. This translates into CASSLVKLETQYF.

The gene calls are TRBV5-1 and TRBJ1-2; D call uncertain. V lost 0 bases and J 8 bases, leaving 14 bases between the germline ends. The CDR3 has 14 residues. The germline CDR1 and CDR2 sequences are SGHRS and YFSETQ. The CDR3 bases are TGCGCCAGCAGCTTGGAAGTATCGGGTGGAGGCTACACCTTC. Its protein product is CASSLEVSGGGYTF.

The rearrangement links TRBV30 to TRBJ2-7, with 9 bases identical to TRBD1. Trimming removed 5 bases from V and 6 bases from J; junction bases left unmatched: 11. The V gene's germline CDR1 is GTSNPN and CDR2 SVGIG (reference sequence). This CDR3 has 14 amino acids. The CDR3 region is CAWETGTGLGEQYF. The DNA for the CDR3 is TGTGCCTGGGAAACCGGGACAGGGCTAGGCGAGCAGTACTTC.

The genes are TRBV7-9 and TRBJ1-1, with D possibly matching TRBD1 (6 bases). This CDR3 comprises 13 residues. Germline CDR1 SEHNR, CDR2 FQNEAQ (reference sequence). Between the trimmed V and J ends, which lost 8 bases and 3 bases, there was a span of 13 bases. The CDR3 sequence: CASVGGGYTEAFF. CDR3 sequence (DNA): TGTGCCAGCGTAGGGGGGGGGTACACTGAAGCTTTCTTT.